The TCR beta chain under discussion was sequenced for a study of T cell changes during pregnancy in multiple sclerosis. The germline CDR1 and CDR2 sequences are LNHDA and SQIVND (reference sequence). Trimming removed 6 bases from V and 8 bases from J, with 11 bases in between. CDR3 size: 12 residues. The protocol was immunoSEQ multiplex PCR, while the TCRdb copy is restricted to in-frame clones and leaves out a portion. The sample has tens of thousands of clones, approximately 96% seen once; the top ten hold approximately 2.3%. The input for sequencing was CD8+ T cells from peripheral blood mononuclear cells, taken after pregnancy. This sequence originates from a female donor with multiple sclerosis, enrolled in a pregnancy study. V and J are TRBV19 and TRBJ1-5, with D tentatively TRBD1 (6 bases). CDR3 residues: CASRVGAEPQHF. The DNA for the CDR3 is TGTGCCAGTAGAGTGGGGGCCGAGCCCCAGCATTTT.